This TCR beta chain derives from a study of PD-L1 blockade in urothelial cancer. This clone was detected once. Germline CDR1 is SGHRS and CDR2 is YFSETQ. The germline V and J ends were trimmed by 0 bases and 3 bases, with 9 bases remaining between them. The CDR3 length is 14 residues. Time point meaning: pretreatment peripheral blood. Measured with immunoSEQ multiplex PCR; TCRdb has only the in-frame clones, and not every one. The top ten hold about 4.1% of the sample, which has about 55,000 clones, around 80% seen once. V and J are TRBV5-1 and TRBJ1-1; D may be TRBD1 (5 bases). This clonotype was sampled from a man aged 65 to 85 with urothelial cancer. The material sequenced was PBMCs, taken around atezolizumab (anti-PD-L1) treatment. CDR3 DNA: TGCGCCAGCAGCTTGGTAAGGGGTGACACTGAAGCTTTCTTT. Protein product: CASSLVRGDTEAFF.